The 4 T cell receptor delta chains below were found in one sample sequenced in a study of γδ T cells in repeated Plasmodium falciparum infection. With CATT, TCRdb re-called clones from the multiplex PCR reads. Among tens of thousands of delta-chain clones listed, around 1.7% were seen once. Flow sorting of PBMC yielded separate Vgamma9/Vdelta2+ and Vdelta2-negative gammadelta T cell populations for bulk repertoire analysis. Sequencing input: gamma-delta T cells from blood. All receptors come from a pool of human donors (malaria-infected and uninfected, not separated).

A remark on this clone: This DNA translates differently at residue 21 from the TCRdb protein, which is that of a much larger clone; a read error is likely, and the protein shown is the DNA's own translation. CDR3 nucleotide sequence: TGTGCCTGTGACACCAAAGGTGGGGGAGCCCTTGTCCTCAGCTCCTGGGACACCCGACAGACGTTTTTC. Its translation is CACDTKGGGALVLSSWDTRQTFF. The J gene went uncalled, whereas the V gene is TRDV2; TRDD3 reflects the table's D call only, with no check against the DNA. Germline V gene sequence: CDR1 GEAIGNYY, CDR2 EKD. The CDR3 covers 23 residues.

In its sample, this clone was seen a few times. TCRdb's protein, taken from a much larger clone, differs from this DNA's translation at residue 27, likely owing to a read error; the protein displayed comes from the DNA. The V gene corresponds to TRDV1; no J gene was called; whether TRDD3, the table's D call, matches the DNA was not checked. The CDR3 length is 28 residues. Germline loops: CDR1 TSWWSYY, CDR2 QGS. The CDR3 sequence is CALGNQRTLRGLTYYWGIQREYTHKLTF. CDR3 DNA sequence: TGTGCTCTTGGGAACCAACGGACATTACGGGGGCTTACCTATTACTGGGGGATACAAAGAGAGTATACGCATAAACTCACCTTT.

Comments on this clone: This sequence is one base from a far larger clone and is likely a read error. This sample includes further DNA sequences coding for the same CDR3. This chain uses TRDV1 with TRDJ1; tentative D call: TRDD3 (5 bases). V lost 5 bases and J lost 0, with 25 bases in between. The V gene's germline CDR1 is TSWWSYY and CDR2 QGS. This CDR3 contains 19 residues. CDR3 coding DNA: TGTGCTCTTGGGTCCCCAGGGGGGTACGGTCCTCCGTACACCGATAAACTCATCTTT. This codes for CALGSPGGYGPPYTDKLIF.

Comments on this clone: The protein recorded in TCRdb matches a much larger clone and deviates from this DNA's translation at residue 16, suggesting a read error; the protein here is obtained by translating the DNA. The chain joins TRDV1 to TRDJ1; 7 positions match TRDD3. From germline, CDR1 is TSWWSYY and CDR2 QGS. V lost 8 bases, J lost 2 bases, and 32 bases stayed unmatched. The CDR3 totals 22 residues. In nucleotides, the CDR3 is TGTGCTCTTTGGGGTGACCGCATACCCTGTACTGGGGATGGGGGGCATACCGATAAACTCATCTTT. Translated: CALWGDRIPCTGDGGHTDKLIF.